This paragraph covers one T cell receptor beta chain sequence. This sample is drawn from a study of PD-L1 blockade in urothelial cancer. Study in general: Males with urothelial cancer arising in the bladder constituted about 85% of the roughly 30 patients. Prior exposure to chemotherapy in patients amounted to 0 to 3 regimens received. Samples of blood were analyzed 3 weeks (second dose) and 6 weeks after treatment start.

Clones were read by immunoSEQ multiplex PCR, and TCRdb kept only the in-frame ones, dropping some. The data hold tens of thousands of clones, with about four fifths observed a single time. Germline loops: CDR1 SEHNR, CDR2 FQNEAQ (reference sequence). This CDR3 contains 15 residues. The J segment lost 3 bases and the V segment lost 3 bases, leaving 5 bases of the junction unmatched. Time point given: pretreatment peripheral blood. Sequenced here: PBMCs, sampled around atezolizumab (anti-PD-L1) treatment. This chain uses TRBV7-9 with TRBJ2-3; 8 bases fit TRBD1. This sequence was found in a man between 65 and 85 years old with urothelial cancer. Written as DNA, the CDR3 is TGTGCCAGCAGCTTCGGACAGGGTGGGACAGATACGCAGTATTTT. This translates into CASSFGQGGTDTQYF.